These 5 T cell receptor beta chains were sequenced from one sample in a study of CD8 T cells in ankylosing spondylitis. TCRdb re-derived calls from the 5' RACE reads in MiXCR, one entry per CDR3 protein. The data show some 130,000 distinct CDR3 sequences, about 10% seen once. The sample comprised blood, either unsorted or a sorted T cell fraction (not recorded which). These receptors all come from a female donor with ankylosing spondylitis or in good health (not recorded which).

This clonotype was observed a handful of times. V is TRBV29-1 and J is TRBJ2-1; 10 nucleotides match TRBD1. V gave up 4 bases and J gave up 6 bases; unmatched junction bases: 6. This CDR3 is 14 amino acids long. The germline CDR1 and CDR2 sequences are SQVTM and ANQGSEA. The CDR3 DNA is TGCAGCGTTGCAGACAGGGGGCGGCGCAATGAGCAGTTCTTC. Protein: CSVADRGRRNEQFF.

The rearrangement links TRBV19 to TRBJ1-5, with unresolved D. V was shortened by 5 bases and J by 7 bases, with 9 bases between the two germline ends. Germline V gives CDR1 LNHDA, CDR2 SQIVND (reference sequence). The CDR3 is made up of 12 amino acids. DNA of the CDR3: TGTGCCAGTAGTCCGGCGGGACAGCCCCAGCATTTT. It is translated as CASSPAGQPQHF.

This clonotype was detected ten times or more. The CDR3 sequence: CASSLVAMTGPEFYEQYF. The CDR3 coding sequence is TGTGCCAGCAGCTTAGTTGCCATGACAGGGCCCGAATTTTACGAGCAGTACTTC. The chain employs TRBV11-2 and TRBJ2-7; 7 bases are shared with TRBD1. Germline CDR1 and CDR2: SGHAT and FQNNGV. The CDR3 covers 18 residues. Losses at the gene ends were 1 base for V and 4 bases for J; bases not matched to a gene: 16.

This clonotype was detected ten times or more. The chain combines TRBV20-1 with TRBJ1-6, with 12 positions matching TRBD1. This CDR3 is 15 amino acids long. After removal of 5 bases from V and 5 bases from J, the junction contained 4 bases not matched to a gene. From germline, CDR1 is DFQATT and CDR2 SNEGSKA (reference sequence). The CDR3 loop reads CSAGDRGPHNSPLHF. The CDR3 DNA is TGCAGTGCTGGGGACAGGGGGCCCCATAATTCACCCCTCCACTTT.

This clonotype has only a few counts. The V gene is TRBV11-3, the J gene TRBJ2-7; 9 bases agree with TRBD1. The V gene's germline CDR1 is SGHNT and CDR2 YENEEA. V lost 3 bases and J lost 5; bases outside the gene matches: 5. The CDR3 loop spans 14 amino acids. CDR3 coding DNA: TGTGCCAGCAGCTTCCGGGACAGGGACCACGAGCAGTACTTC. Its translation is CASSFRDRDHEQYF.